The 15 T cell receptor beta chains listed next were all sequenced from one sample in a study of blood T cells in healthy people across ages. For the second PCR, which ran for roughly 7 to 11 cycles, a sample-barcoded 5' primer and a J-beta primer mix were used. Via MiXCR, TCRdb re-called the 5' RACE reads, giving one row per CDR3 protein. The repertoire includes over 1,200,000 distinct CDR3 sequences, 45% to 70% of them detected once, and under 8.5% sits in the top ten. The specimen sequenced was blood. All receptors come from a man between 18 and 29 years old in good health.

Here the CDR3 DNA reads TGCGCCAGCAGCCAAGATCCGGGGGTGAAACGATACGAGCAGTACTTC. Its protein is CASSQDPGVKRYEQYF. This chain links TRBV4-3 with TRBJ2-7; D may be TRBD2 (6 bases). Germline values: CDR1 LGHNA, CDR2 YSLEER. The ends were cut back, 0 bases at V and 4 bases at J, with 16 bases in the middle. The CDR3 extends over 16 amino acids.

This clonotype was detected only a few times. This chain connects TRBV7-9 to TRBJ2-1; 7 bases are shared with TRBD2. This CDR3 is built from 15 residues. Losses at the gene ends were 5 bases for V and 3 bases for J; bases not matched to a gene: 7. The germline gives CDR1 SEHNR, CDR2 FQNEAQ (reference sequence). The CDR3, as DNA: TGTGCCAGCAGCCACGAGCGGGAAGTCTACAATGAGCAGTTCTTC. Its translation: CASSHEREVYNEQFF. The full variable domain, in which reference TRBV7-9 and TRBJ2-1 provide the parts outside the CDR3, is DTGVSQNPRHKITKRGQNVTFRCDPISEHNRLYWYRQTLGQGPEFLTYFQNEAQLEKSRLLSDRFSAERPKGSFSTLEIQRTEQGDSAMYLCASSHEREVYNEQFFGPGTRLTVL.

DNA for the CDR3: TGTGCCAGCAGCCCAAACACCTTAGCGGACCCCTACGAGCAGTACTTC. This sequence encodes CASSPNTLADPYEQYF. The V and J genes are TRBV7-9 and TRBJ2-7, with D tentatively TRBD2 (6 bases). Trimming left V 5 bases short and J 2 bases short, with 19 bases between. CDR1 is SEHNR and CDR2 is FQNEAQ in the germline V gene (reference sequence). CDR3 length: 16 amino acids.

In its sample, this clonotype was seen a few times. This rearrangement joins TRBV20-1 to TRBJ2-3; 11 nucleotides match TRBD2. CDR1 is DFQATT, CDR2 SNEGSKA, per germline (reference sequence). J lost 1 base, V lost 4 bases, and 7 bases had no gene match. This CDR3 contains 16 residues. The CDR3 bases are TGCAGTGCTACCTCTAGCGGGGGGATCGGCACAGATACGCAGTATTTT. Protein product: CSATSSGGIGTDTQYF.

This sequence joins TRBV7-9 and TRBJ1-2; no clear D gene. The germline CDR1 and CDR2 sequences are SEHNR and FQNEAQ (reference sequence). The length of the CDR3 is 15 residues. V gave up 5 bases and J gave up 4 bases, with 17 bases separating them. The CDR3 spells CASSPPSRAIYGYTF. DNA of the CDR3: TGTGCCAGCAGCCCCCCTTCCCGAGCGATCTATGGCTACACCTTC.

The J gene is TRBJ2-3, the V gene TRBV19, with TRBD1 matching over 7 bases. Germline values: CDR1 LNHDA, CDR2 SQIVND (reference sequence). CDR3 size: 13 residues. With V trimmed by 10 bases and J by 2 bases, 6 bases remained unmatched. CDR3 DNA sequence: TGTGCCATCAAGGACAGGTCCACAGATACGCAGTATTTT. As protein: CAIKDRSTDTQYF.

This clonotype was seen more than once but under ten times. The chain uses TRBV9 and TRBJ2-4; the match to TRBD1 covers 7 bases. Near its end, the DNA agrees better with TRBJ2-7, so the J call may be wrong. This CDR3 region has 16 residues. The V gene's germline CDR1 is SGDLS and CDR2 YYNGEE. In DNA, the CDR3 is TGTGCCAGCAGCTACCAGGGGGACCCGAGAGTGAGCGAGCAGTACTTC. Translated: CASSYQGDPRVSEQYF.

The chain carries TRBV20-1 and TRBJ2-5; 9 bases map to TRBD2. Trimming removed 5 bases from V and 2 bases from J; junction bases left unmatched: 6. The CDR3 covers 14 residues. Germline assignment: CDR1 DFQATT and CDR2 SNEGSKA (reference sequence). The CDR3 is CSAARAGGQETQYF. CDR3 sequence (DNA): TGCAGTGCTGCCCGGGCGGGGGGGCAAGAGACCCAGTACTTC.

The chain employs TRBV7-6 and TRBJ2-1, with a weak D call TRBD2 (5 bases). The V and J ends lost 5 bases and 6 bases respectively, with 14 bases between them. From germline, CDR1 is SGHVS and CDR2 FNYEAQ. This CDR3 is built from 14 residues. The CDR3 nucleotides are TGTGCCAGCAGCAGGACTGGGGTTTTCAATGAGCAGTTCTTC. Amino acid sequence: CASSRTGVFNEQFF.

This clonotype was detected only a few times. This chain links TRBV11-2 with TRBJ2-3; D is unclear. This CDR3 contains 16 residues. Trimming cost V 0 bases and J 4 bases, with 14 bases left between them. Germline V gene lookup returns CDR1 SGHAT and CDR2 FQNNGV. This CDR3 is CASSLEVLWTADTQYF. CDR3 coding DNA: TGTGCCAGCAGCTTAGAGGTGTTGTGGACGGCAGATACGCAGTATTTT.

The CDR3 bases are TGTGCCAGCAGTGAAAAGACCACCCTCCACTTT. Translated: CASSEKTTLHF. The chain carries TRBV6-1 and TRBJ1-6; no clear D gene. This CDR3 comprises 11 residues. V lost 2 bases, J lost 14 bases, and 7 bases lay in between. Germline assignment: CDR1 MNHNS and CDR2 SASEGT.

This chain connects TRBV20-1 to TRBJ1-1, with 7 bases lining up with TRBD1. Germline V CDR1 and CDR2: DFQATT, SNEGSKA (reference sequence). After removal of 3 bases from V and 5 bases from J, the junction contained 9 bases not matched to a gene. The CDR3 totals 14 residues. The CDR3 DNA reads TGCAGTGCTAGTGTGGGCAGGGGGGTGACTGAAGCTTTCTTT. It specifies CSASVGRGVTEAFF.

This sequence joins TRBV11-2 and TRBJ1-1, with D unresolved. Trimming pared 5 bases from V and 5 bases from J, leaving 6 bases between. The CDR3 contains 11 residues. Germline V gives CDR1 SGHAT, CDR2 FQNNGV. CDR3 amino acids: CASSKRTEAFF. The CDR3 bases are TGTGCCAGCAGCAAGAGGACTGAAGCTTTCTTT.

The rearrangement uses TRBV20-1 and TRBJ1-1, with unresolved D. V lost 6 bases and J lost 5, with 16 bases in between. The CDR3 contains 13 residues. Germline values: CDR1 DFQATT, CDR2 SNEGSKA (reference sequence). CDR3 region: CSAWTIEGTEAFF. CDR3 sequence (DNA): TGCAGTGCGTGGACCATTGAGGGAACTGAAGCTTTCTTT.

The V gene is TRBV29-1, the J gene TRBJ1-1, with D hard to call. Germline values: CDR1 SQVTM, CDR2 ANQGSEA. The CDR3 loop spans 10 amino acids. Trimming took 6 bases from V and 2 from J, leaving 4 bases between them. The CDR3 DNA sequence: TGCAGCGTGGCAAACACTGAAGCTTTCTTT. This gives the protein CSVANTEAFF. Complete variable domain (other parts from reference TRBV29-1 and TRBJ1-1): SAVISQKPSRDICQRGTSLTIQCQVDSQVTMMFWYRQQPGQSLTLIATANQGSEATYESGFVIDKFPISRPNLTFSTLTVSNMSPEDSSIYLCSVANTEAFFGQGTRLTVV.